These T cell receptor beta chains were read from a single sample in a study of PD-L1 blockade in urothelial cancer. Sequencing was performed with immunoSEQ multiplex PCR; in TCRdb, only in-frame clones are kept and a portion is missing. The sample has around 40,000 clones, 90% to 95% seen once. The sample in question was PBMCs, obtained around atezolizumab (anti-PD-L1) treatment. The source is a woman aged 55 to 70 with urothelial cancer. Both conserved end residues are part of each CDR3. Each record gives: CDR3 protein, V gene, clone size, J gene. Part of the rows lack a size; the others show once, few, many or a class for expanded clones.

cdr3_aa: CASSLYGQGDEKLFF
v_call: TRBV7-8
clone_size: NA
j_call: TRBJ1-4

cdr3_aa: CASSHATGLAGGPRETQYF
v_call: TRBV14
clone_size: few
j_call: TRBJ2-5

cdr3_aa: CASSPRTGGVFGSYNEQFF
v_call: TRBV19
clone_size: NA
j_call: TRBJ2-1

cdr3_aa: CASSLGRGREQTQYF
v_call: TRBV11-1
clone_size: few
j_call: TRBJ2-5

cdr3_aa: CASSLSAINEQFF
v_call: TRBV5-1
clone_size: NA
j_call: TRBJ2-1

cdr3_aa: CASSENGQYYGYTF
v_call: TRBV2
clone_size: NA
j_call: TRBJ1-2

cdr3_aa: CASRIQTSSDTQYF
v_call: TRBV19
clone_size: NA
j_call: TRBJ2-3

cdr3_aa: CASSLDRDSLYTF
v_call: TRBV11-2
clone_size: NA
j_call: TRBJ1-2

cdr3_aa: CASSLLGGSRRGNQPQHF
v_call: TRBV28
clone_size: once
j_call: TRBJ1-5

cdr3_aa: CASSLDHTYSSYEQYF
v_call: TRBV5-1
clone_size: few
j_call: TRBJ2-7

cdr3_aa: CASSEGPLREQYF
v_call: TRBV10-1
clone_size: NA
j_call: TRBJ2-7

cdr3_aa: CASSQSPGLAGVRGYNEQFF
v_call: TRBV4-1
clone_size: NA
j_call: TRBJ2-1

cdr3_aa: CASSSGTWNEQFF
v_call: TRBV5-4
clone_size: NA
j_call: TRBJ2-1

cdr3_aa: CASSLNPRGSTEAFF
v_call: TRBV5-1
clone_size: NA
j_call: TRBJ1-1

cdr3_aa: CASSLEGQWGPYNSPLHF
v_call: TRBV5-1
clone_size: once
j_call: TRBJ1-6

cdr3_aa: CASSMSSVYTGELFF
v_call: TRBV19
clone_size: NA
j_call: TRBJ2-2

cdr3_aa: CASSLTGEKLFF
v_call: TRBV5-4
clone_size: once
j_call: TRBJ1-4

cdr3_aa: CASSIAMNTEAFF
v_call: TRBV19
clone_size: NA
j_call: TRBJ1-1

cdr3_aa: CASSPRELDEQFF
v_call: TRBV18
clone_size: NA
j_call: TRBJ2-1

cdr3_aa: CASSLAQRPGDEQYF
v_call: TRBV5-4
clone_size: NA
j_call: TRBJ2-7

cdr3_aa: CASSLGTGGSYGYTF
v_call: TRBV18
clone_size: NA
j_call: TRBJ1-2

cdr3_aa: CASSSMLRWGQGKGYNEQFF
v_call: TRBV7-3
clone_size: NA
j_call: TRBJ2-1

cdr3_aa: CASRRGREGEQFF
v_call: TRBV10-2
clone_size: NA
j_call: TRBJ2-1

cdr3_aa: CASRSDRNTGELFF
v_call: TRBV7-2
clone_size: NA
j_call: TRBJ2-2

cdr3_aa: CASSQGILWREARNNEQFF
v_call: TRBV4-3
clone_size: NA
j_call: TRBJ2-1

cdr3_aa: CASSWTGEPTSGELFF
v_call: TRBV5-1
clone_size: NA
j_call: TRBJ2-2

cdr3_aa: CASRGTSGRDEQFF
v_call: TRBV6-5
clone_size: NA
j_call: TRBJ2-1

cdr3_aa: CASRQVGGSYEQYF
v_call: TRBV6-6
clone_size: NA
j_call: TRBJ2-7

cdr3_aa: CASTHKGLGGDEQFF
v_call: TRBV6-5
clone_size: NA
j_call: TRBJ2-1

cdr3_aa: CASSLQGGQYF
v_call: TRBV28
clone_size: NA
j_call: TRBJ2-7

cdr3_aa: CASSVAGTGDSYEQYF
v_call: TRBV28
clone_size: NA
j_call: TRBJ2-7

cdr3_aa: CASSRVLGQGSVGEQYF
v_call: TRBV18
clone_size: NA
j_call: TRBJ2-7

cdr3_aa: CASSSLGQGYEQYF
v_call: TRBV7-2
clone_size: few
j_call: TRBJ2-7

cdr3_aa: CASSSLRTSGSGFTGELFF
v_call: TRBV5-1
clone_size: NA
j_call: TRBJ2-2

cdr3_aa: CASRGEGEQGAYDYGYTF
v_call: TRBV19
clone_size: NA
j_call: TRBJ1-2

cdr3_aa: CASSFGTAPSGANVLTF
v_call: TRBV7-8
clone_size: NA
j_call: TRBJ2-6

cdr3_aa: CASSSFRDTGYTF
v_call: TRBV28
clone_size: NA
j_call: TRBJ1-2

cdr3_aa: CASSQEASGTSTDTQYF
v_call: TRBV4-3
clone_size: NA
j_call: TRBJ2-3

cdr3_aa: CASSGWQGAQPQHF
v_call: TRBV6-5
clone_size: NA
j_call: TRBJ1-5

cdr3_aa: CASSSTGTGHYGYTF
v_call: TRBV18
clone_size: NA
j_call: TRBJ1-2

cdr3_aa: CASSGASGGRGPYEQYF
v_call: TRBV19
clone_size: NA
j_call: TRBJ2-7

cdr3_aa: CASSLGLYSYNSPLHF
v_call: TRBV5-1
clone_size: NA
j_call: TRBJ1-6

cdr3_aa: CASSLVGHLIMNTEAFF
v_call: TRBV28
clone_size: medium-sized
j_call: TRBJ1-1

cdr3_aa: CASSHRQGESYNEQFF
v_call: TRBV14
clone_size: once
j_call: TRBJ2-1

cdr3_aa: CASRLEGSATWGNEQFF
v_call: TRBV19
clone_size: NA
j_call: TRBJ2-1

cdr3_aa: CASSLARVLDNEQFF
v_call: TRBV28
clone_size: NA
j_call: TRBJ2-1

cdr3_aa: CASSRGLAGSTDTQYF
v_call: TRBV19
clone_size: once
j_call: TRBJ2-3

cdr3_aa: CASLGKAANTGELFF
v_call: TRBV7-9
clone_size: NA
j_call: TRBJ2-2

cdr3_aa: CASSPGTGLRDQYF
v_call: TRBV7-9
clone_size: NA
j_call: TRBJ2-7

cdr3_aa: CASSLEFGQGGTGELFF
v_call: TRBV5-5
clone_size: NA
j_call: TRBJ2-2

cdr3_aa: CASSTGMGYEQYF
v_call: TRBV27
clone_size: NA
j_call: TRBJ2-7

cdr3_aa: CASSESGLGELFF
v_call: TRBV25-1
clone_size: NA
j_call: TRBJ2-2

cdr3_aa: CASSLGQNTGELFF
v_call: TRBV18
clone_size: NA
j_call: TRBJ2-2

cdr3_aa: CASSGLGLAGVDTQYF
v_call: TRBV7-6
clone_size: NA
j_call: TRBJ2-3

cdr3_aa: CASSLLGGGNTIYF
v_call: TRBV28
clone_size: NA
j_call: TRBJ1-3